The rows below give T cell receptor beta chains drawn from one sample of a study of tumor-infiltrating lymphocytes in primary liver carcinoma. MiXCR, run by TCRdb on the multiplex PCR reads, gives a single entry per CDR3 protein. The data contain fewer than 350,000 distinct CDR3 sequences, around three fifths of them seen just once; the ten biggest clones take up roughly 9%. Sequences were obtained from peripheral blood. Receptors originate from a man aged 35 to 55 with primary liver carcinoma and hepatitis B virus infection. Each CDR3 is given with its conserved first and last residue. Fields, in order: clone size, J gene, V gene, D gene, CDR3 DNA, CDR3 protein. A D gene is named only where the DNA matches it firmly. Clone sizes are given selectively: once, few, many, or a class where the clone is expanded.

>NA|TRBJ2-3|TRBV28|NA
TGTGCCAGCAGTTCCCCGAGCGACACAGATATGCAGTATTTT
CASSSPSDTDMQYF
>few|TRBJ2-7|TRBV7-9|TRBD1
TGTGCCAGCAGCCGAAACGGGGGACAGGGGGCCTACGAGCAGTACTTC
CASSRNGGQGAYEQYF
>NA|TRBJ2-3|TRBV28|NA
TGTGCCAGCAGTTTGAAAGGGACAGATACGCAGTATTTT
CASSLKGTDTQYF
>NA|TRBJ2-6|TRBV24-1|NA
TGTGCCACTAGTGATCACCTATCTGGGGCCAACGTCCTGATTTTC
CATSDHLSGANVLIF
>NA|TRBJ2-5|TRBV11-2|NA
TGTGCCAGCAGCGGCTTCCACGGCCAAGAGACCCAGTGCTTC
CASSGFHGQETQCF
>NA|TRBJ1-1|TRBV29-1|NA
TGCAGCGCAGGGTCAGGGTGGGGTATTAACACTGAAGCTTTCTTT
CSAGSGWGINTEAFF
>once|TRBJ2-7|TRBV11-2|NA
TGTGCCAGCAGGAGGAACATGAGGGGCTCCTATGAGCAGTACTTC
CASRRNMRGSYEQYF
>many|TRBJ1-2|TRBV6-2/TRBV6-3|TRBD1
TGTGCCAGTGCTGGATCAGACAGGGGGAGCCATGGCTACACCTTC
CASAGSDRGSHGYTF
>NA|TRBJ2-7|TRBV11-2|NA
TGTACCAGCACCGTAGGCCAGGGGCTCCCTCGCGAGCAGTACTTC
CTSTVGQGLPREQYF
>once|TRBJ1-6|TRBV28|NA
TGTGCCAGCAGTTTTGGGCAAATGGTTTCACCCATCCACTTT
CASSFGQMVSPIHF
>few|TRBJ2-3|TRBV24-1|NA
TGTGCCACCAGTTACGGACCTACACCAAGCACAGATACGCAGTATTTT
CATSYGPTPSTDTQYF
>NA|TRBJ2-5|TRBV4-1|TRBD2
TGTGCCAGCAGCTATTCAGGAGGCCCCGCTAGCGGCCAAGAGACCCAGTACTTC
CASSYSGGPASGQETQYF
>once|TRBJ2-2|TRBV10-3|NA
TGTGCCATTAGGTTATGTGACGGGGGCTACACCGGGGAGCTGTTTTTT
CAIRLCDGGYTGELFF